These 24 T cell receptor beta chains came from one sample sequenced in a study of cytomegalovirus exposure and HLA in healthy donors. In the PCR, 60 Vbeta and 13 Jbeta primers were used. Only in-frame clones appear in the TCRdb table, and some are missing; sequencing was by immunoSEQ multiplex PCR. The data show fewer than 45,000 clones, and the top ten clones hold about 1.7%. Sequencing used PBMCs. Receptors originate from a woman in her 30s in good health and CMV-seronegative.

The CDR3 coding sequence is TGCGCCAGCAGCCAAGATCGGTTCACTAGAAGATCCGATACGCAGTATTTT. Translation: CASSQDRFTRRSDTQYF. The chain links TRBV4-1 to TRBJ2-3; D is possibly TRBD2 (5 bases). The V end was cut by 0 bases, the J end by 6 bases, with 19 bases between. Germline CDR1 reads MGHRA; CDR2 reads YSYEKL. The CDR3 sequence is 17 residues long.

The chain is built from TRBV7-8 and TRBJ2-3; D may be TRBD1 (5 bases). Germline V gene lookup returns CDR1 SGHVS and CDR2 FQNEAQ. The CDR3 spans 14 residues. Deletions cut 7 bases from V and 1 base from J, with 12 bases between. The CDR3 spells CASTGAIRTDTQYF. DNA for the CDR3: TGTGCCAGCACTGGGGCGATACGCACAGATACGCAGTATTTT.

This chain uses TRBV28 with TRBJ1-2; no clear D gene. Germline V gives CDR1 MDHEN, CDR2 SYDVKM. There are 17 residues in the CDR3. With 2 bases removed from V and 5 bases from J, the gap between germline ends came to 21 bases. The CDR3 region is CASSLMPPRRLRYGYTF. The CDR3 DNA reads as TGTGCCAGCAGTTTAATGCCTCCACGGAGGCTACGGTATGGCTACACCTTC.

This chain joins TRBV6-1 and TRBJ1-1; D unclear. Germline CDR1 reads MNHNS; CDR2 reads SASEGT. The V and J ends lost 2 bases and 8 bases respectively, with 9 bases between them. The CDR3 extends over 12 amino acids. The CDR3 loop is CASSEPPEEAFF. CDR3 nucleotide sequence: TGTGCCAGCAGTGAACCCCCAGAAGAAGCTTTCTTT.

The gene calls are TRBV5-1 and TRBJ2-7, with a tentative D call TRBD2 (7 bases). The CDR3 has 15 residues. V dropped 4 bases and J dropped 1 base, with 15 bases sitting between them. Germline CDR1 reads SGHRS; CDR2 reads YFSETQ. In DNA, the CDR3 is TGCGCCAGCAGCGGAGGGGGGGGTTTTTCCTACGAGCAGTACTTC. This sequence encodes CASSGGGGFSYEQYF.

V gene TRBV5-1 combines with J gene TRBJ2-7, with 7 bases lining up with TRBD2. Germline CDR1 and CDR2: SGHRS and YFSETQ. CDR3 length: 18 amino acids. Losses at the gene ends were 4 bases for V and 3 bases for J; bases not matched to a gene: 19. The CDR3 loop reads CASSPRRGAGERIYEQYF. CDR3 coding DNA: TGCGCCAGCAGCCCACGGCGAGGGGCGGGAGAGCGTATCTACGAGCAGTACTTC.

This CDR3 reads CASKRGMNTEAFF. CDR3 nucleotide sequence: TGTGCCAGCAAAAGGGGGATGAACACTGAAGCTTTCTTT. The genes are TRBV6-5 and TRBJ1-1, with D possibly being TRBD1 (6 bases). Trimming removed 7 bases at V and 0 bases at J, with 9 bases between. Germline V gene lookup returns CDR1 MNHEY and CDR2 SVGAGI. The length of the CDR3 is 13 residues.

The chain combines TRBV2 with TRBJ2-7, with D unresolved. The germline V gene encodes CDR1 SNHLY and CDR2 FYNNEI. This CDR3 spans 15 amino acids. V gave up 3 bases and J gave up 1 base, with 13 bases separating them. This CDR3 reads CASSDKSRPSYEQYF. The CDR3 DNA reads TGTGCCAGCAGTGATAAAAGCAGGCCTTCCTACGAGCAGTACTTC.

The chain employs TRBV27 and TRBJ2-7; 8 nucleotides match TRBD1. The germline CDR1 and CDR2 sequences are MNHEY and SMNVEV (reference sequence). The CDR3 spans 15 residues. V gave up 5 bases and J gave up 4 bases; unmatched junction bases: 10. The CDR3 bases are TGTGCCAGCAGTATCCCCCCAGGGGGCGGTTACGAGCAGTACTTC. Protein sequence: CASSIPPGGGYEQYF.

The chain has TRBV29-1 and TRBJ1-1; unclear D gene. Trimming pared 1 base from V and 0 bases from J, leaving 3 bases between. Germline V gene data show CDR1 as SQVTM and CDR2 as ANQGSEA. This CDR3 region has 12 residues. In DNA form, the CDR3 reads TGCAGCGTTGAAGCAGTGAACACTGAAGCTTTCTTT. It is translated as CSVEAVNTEAFF.

V gene TRBV20-1 combines with J gene TRBJ2-3; D call uncertain. V dropped 5 bases and J dropped 7 bases, with 10 bases sitting between them. The CDR3 is 11 amino acids. CDR1 is DFQATT and CDR2 is SNEGSKA in the germline V gene (reference sequence). The CDR3 is CSAEKSHTQYF. The CDR3 DNA is TGCAGTGCTGAGAAGTCTCATACGCAGTATTTT.

V usage is TRBV11-3 and J usage is TRBJ2-5; maybe TRBD1 (6 bases). The germline V gene encodes CDR1 SGHNT and CDR2 YENEEA. Trimming took 3 bases from V and 7 from J, leaving 9 bases between them. The CDR3 totals 12 residues. CDR3 DNA sequence: TGTGCCAGCAGCTTGTTACAGGGGACCCAGTACTTC. Protein sequence: CASSLLQGTQYF.

This rearrangement joins TRBV28 to TRBJ2-7; 14 positions match TRBD2. CDR1 is MDHEN, CDR2 SYDVKM, per germline. The ends lost 6 bases at V and 4 bases at J; junction bases unmatched: 20. The CDR3 is 20 residues long. CDR3 coding DNA: TGTGCCAGCAGCCCAAATGGGGTCCCGGGACTAGCGGGAGTATCTTACGAGCAGTACTTC. Encoded protein: CASSPNGVPGLAGVSYEQYF.

This chain links TRBV5-1 with TRBJ1-2, with unresolved D. V shed 4 bases and J shed 8 bases, with 18 bases lying between them. CDR3 length: 14 amino acids. The germline V gene has CDR1 SGHRS and CDR2 YFSETQ. CDR3 sequence reads: CASSPRSLFRGYTF. The CDR3 DNA follows: TGCGCCAGCAGCCCCCGGAGTTTATTTAGAGGCTACACCTTC.

The genes are TRBV7-8 and TRBJ2-5, with 7 bases identical to TRBD1. The CDR3 sequence is 14 residues long. CDR1 and CDR2 from the germline V gene are SGHVS and FQNEAQ. Trimming removed 3 bases from V and 2 bases from J; junction bases left unmatched: 3. Written as DNA, the CDR3 is TGTGCCAGCAGCTTGGGGACAGTACAAGAGACCCAGTACTTC. This codes for CASSLGTVQETQYF.

The chain links TRBV28 to TRBJ2-7, with 8 nucleotides matching TRBD2. The V gene's germline CDR1 is MDHEN and CDR2 SYDVKM. The V gene end was trimmed by 4 bases and the J gene end by 7 bases; junction bases not matched to a gene: 21. The CDR3 covers 18 residues. CDR3 DNA sequence: TGTGCCAGCAGTTCCACGAGCAGCGCCCGGGAGGGTCCAAGGGAGCAGTACTTC. Protein: CASSSTSSAREGPREQYF.

CDR3 in amino acids: CASSATGSQYF. For the CDR3, the DNA is TGTGCCAGCAGTGCTACAGGGTCTCAGTACTTC. The chain joins TRBV25-1 to TRBJ2-4, with a possible D match to TRBD1 (6 bases). The CDR3 totals 11 residues. Germline lookup yields CDR1 MGHDK and CDR2 SYGVNS. V was shortened by 4 bases and J by 12 bases, with 10 bases between the two germline ends.

The CDR3 sequence is CASSSGLSGANVLTF. The CDR3 bases are TGTGCCAGTAGTTCAGGCCTCTCTGGGGCCAACGTCCTGACTTTC. The chain is built from TRBV19 and TRBJ2-6, with D unresolved. The germline V gene encodes CDR1 LNHDA and CDR2 SQIVND (reference sequence). The ends were cut back, 5 bases at V and 0 bases at J, with 8 bases in the middle. This CDR3 comprises 15 residues.

This chain connects TRBV7-9 to TRBJ2-1; TRBD1 might be the D (5 bases). This CDR3 has 16 residues. Per the germline V gene, CDR1 is SEHNR and CDR2 is FQNEAQ (reference sequence). V was pared by 5 bases and J by 4 bases, with 18 bases between. The CDR3 nucleotides are TGTGCCAGCAGCCCTACTAAGGGGCAACTATACAATGAGCAGTTCTTC. This sequence encodes CASSPTKGQLYNEQFF.

The J gene is TRBJ1-6, the V gene TRBV4-2; D remains unclear. CDR3 length: 14 residues. The germline V and J ends were trimmed by 0 bases and 7 bases, with 7 bases remaining between them. Germline CDR1 is LGHNA and CDR2 is YNFKEQ. DNA of the CDR3: TGTGCCAGCAGCCAAGAGGCCGTGAATTCACCCCTCCACTTT. Translating gives CASSQEAVNSPLHF.

The chain carries TRBV5-1 and TRBJ2-5; 13 bases align to TRBD2. The CDR3 extends over 17 amino acids. V lost 0 bases to trimming and J lost 5 bases; unmatched junction nucleotides: 7. Germline-derived CDR1 and CDR2 are SGHRS and YFSETQ. CDR3 sequence: CASSLGGLAGASETQYF. As DNA, the CDR3 is TGCGCCAGCAGCTTGGGTGGACTAGCGGGAGCGTCGGAGACCCAGTACTTC.

This chain links TRBV7-2 with TRBJ2-7, with D perhaps TRBD2 (6 bases). Germline-derived CDR1 and CDR2 are SGHTA and FQGNSA. The CDR3 extends over 17 amino acids. V was clipped by 4 bases and J by 2 bases, with 21 bases between them. In nucleotides, the CDR3 is TGTGCCAGCAGCTCCACCCACACGGACTACCGAACCTACGAGCAGTACTTC. It specifies CASSSTHTDYRTYEQYF.

This chain uses TRBV29-1 with TRBJ2-7; TRBD1 agrees at 7 bases. Trimming cost V 7 bases and J 2 bases; bases outside gene matches: 8. Per the germline V gene, CDR1 is SQVTM and CDR2 is ANQGSEA. The CDR3 runs 13 residues. This CDR3 reads CSARQGEAYEQYF. The CDR3 DNA is TGCAGCGCAAGACAGGGAGAGGCCTACGAGCAGTACTTC.

V gene TRBV19 combines with J gene TRBJ2-3; a weak D match, TRBD2 (6 bases). Trimming stripped 3 bases from V and 2 bases from J, with 18 bases between. Looked up from germline, CDR1 is LNHDA and CDR2 is SQIVND (reference sequence). The CDR3 runs 17 residues. CDR3 amino acids: CASSIAPPGLTTDTQYF. In DNA, the CDR3 is TGTGCCAGTAGTATTGCGCCTCCGGGACTTACCACAGATACGCAGTATTTT.